Listed below are T cell receptor beta chains from one sample, sequenced in a study of post-analysis software for immune sequencing data. TCRdb fed the PCR reads into MiXCR, producing one record per CDR3 protein. The sample holds approximately 360,000 distinct CDR3 sequences, roughly 30% seen once. The sequenced sample consisted of blood. These receptors all come from a girl aged 5-17 years with multiple sclerosis. Both conserved end residues are part of each CDR3. The D gene is left open where the match is weak. Size is stated for part of the rows, as once, few or many counts, or as a class when the clone is expanded.

v_call	clone_size	d_call	j_call	cdr3_aa	cdr3_nt
TRBV7-2	.	.	TRBJ1-6	CASSLDPRDMALHF	TGTGCCAGCAGCTTAGACCCCAGGGACATGGCCCTCCACTTT
TRBV20-1	.	TRBD2	TRBJ2-5	CSARALGQGLAGPRETQYF	TGCAGTGCTAGAGCCCTGGGCCAGGGACTAGCGGGGCCCCGGGAGACCCAGTACTTC
TRBV7-2	few	.	TRBJ2-5	CASSAHRETQYF	TGTGCCAGCAGCGCCCATCGAGAGACCCAGTACTTC
TRBV27	.	.	TRBJ1-5	CASSFGVDQPQHF	TGTGCCAGCAGTTTTGGGGTGGATCAGCCCCAGCATTTT
TRBV29-1	many	.	TRBJ2-7	CSVVGTLTYEQYF	TGCAGCGTTGTGGGGACACTAACCTACGAGCAGTACTTC
TRBV20-1	.	.	TRBJ2-3	CSAMCGPDTQYF	TGCAGTGCTATGTGTGGACCAGATACGCAGTATTTT
TRBV20-1	.	TRBD1	TRBJ2-7	CSARDLEPGGHEQYF	TGCAGTGCTAGAGATCTAGAGCCAGGGGGCCACGAGCAGTACTTC
TRBV25-1	.	TRBD1	TRBJ2-7	CASSGLDRDEQYF	TGTGCCAGCAGTGGCCTAGACAGGGACGAGCAGTACTTC
TRBV28	.	TRBD2	TRBJ2-1	CASSPGRGVYNEQFF	TGTGCCAGCAGTCCCGGGCGGGGGGTTTACAATGAGCAGTTCTTC
TRBV6-6	once	TRBD2	TRBJ2-4	CASYARSGATKNIQYF	TGTGCCAGCTACGCCCGGAGCGGGGCTACCAAAAACATTCAGTACTTC
TRBV5-1	many	.	TRBJ2-7	CASSLPGDEQYF	TGCGCCAGCAGCTTGCCAGGGGACGAGCAGTACTTC